Following are 25 T cell receptor beta chains from one sample sequenced in a study of molecular identifiers for immune sequencing clone quantification. TCRdb re-called the PCR reads with MiXCR, one entry per CDR3 protein. The repertoire includes hundreds of thousands of distinct CDR3 sequences, about 25% of them detected once, and about 0.8% sits in the top ten. Material: naive CD8+ T cells from blood, with Jurkat cell RNA spiked in. The subset: FACS-sorted CD8+CD4-CCR7+CD45RA+ naive T cells. The receptors here all came from a human donor in good health. Some libraries in this study had Jurkat cell RNA spiked in.

The chain links TRBV6-5 to TRBJ1-3, with unresolved D. The germline CDR1 and CDR2 sequences are MNHEY and SVGAGI. This CDR3 is built from 17 residues. Trimming took 2 bases from V and 4 from J, leaving 18 bases between them. CDR3: CASSYLPPTTDGNTIYF. CDR3 sequence (DNA): TGTGCCAGCAGTTACCTGCCGCCGACAACGGACGGAAACACCATATATTTT.

Only one count was recorded for this clonotype. The V gene is TRBV18, the J gene TRBJ1-1; D gene ambiguous. V lost 0 bases to trimming and J lost 4 bases, with 9 bases between them. Per germline, CDR1 KGHSH and CDR2 LQKENI. The CDR3 is made up of 14 amino acids. The DNA of the CDR3 is TGTGCCAGCTCACCACCTCGAGAGATCACTGAAGCTTTCTTT. Amino acids: CASSPPREITEAFF. The variable domain in full, completed from reference TRBV18 and TRBJ1-1, reads NAGVMQNPRHLVRRRGQEARLRCSPMKGHSHVYWYRQLPEEGLKFMVYLQKENIIDESGMPKERFSAEFPKEGPSILRIQQVVRGDSAAYFCASSPPREITEAFFGQGTRLTVV.

This clonotype was detected a few times. The rearrangement joins TRBV5-1 to TRBJ2-2; no clear D. The length of the CDR3 is 14 residues. Per germline, CDR1 SGHRS and CDR2 YFSETQ. Trimming took off 4 bases at V and 3 bases at J, with 10 bases between the two ends. The CDR3 loop is CASSVWSYTGELFF. CDR3 in DNA: TGCGCCAGCAGCGTGTGGTCATACACCGGGGAGCTGTTTTTT.

As for this clonotype: This could be a read error, since a much larger clone is one nucleotide away. The chain carries TRBV7-8 and TRBJ2-1; tentatively, D is TRBD1 or TRBD2 (6 bases each). Germline assignment: CDR1 SGHVS and CDR2 FQNEAQ. The CDR3 extends over 15 amino acids. The V end was cut by 5 bases, the J end by 6 bases, with 17 bases between. In DNA form, the CDR3 reads TGTGCCAGCAGCCGGCCCGGGGGCTTGGGCAATGAGCAGTTCTTC. Amino acid sequence: CASSRPGGLGNEQFF. The full variable domain, in which reference TRBV7-8 and TRBJ2-1 provide the parts outside the CDR3, is GAGVSQSPRYKVAKRGQDVALRCDPISGHVSLFWYQQALGQGPEFLTYFQNEAQLDKSGLPSDRFFAERPEGSVSTLKIQRTQQEDSAVYLCASSRPGGLGNEQFFGPGTRLTVL.

There are many counts of this clonotype. V is TRBV2 and J is TRBJ1-1, with TRBD1 matching 7 bases. The CDR3 runs 17 residues. Germline lookup yields CDR1 SNHLY and CDR2 FYNNEI. V was pared by 2 bases and J by 4 bases, with 13 bases of the junction left unmatched. For the CDR3, the DNA is TGTGCCAGCAGTGAAAATAAGGCAGGGGGGAAGACCACTGAAGCTTTCTTT. It encodes CASSENKAGGKTTEAFF.

This clonotype was observed at least ten times. The V and J genes are TRBV7-6 and TRBJ2-7, with 9 bases aligning to TRBD2. The CDR3 is made up of 15 amino acids. Germline V gene lookup returns CDR1 SGHVS and CDR2 FNYEAQ. The J segment lost 6 bases and the V segment lost 4 bases, leaving 10 bases of the junction unmatched. CDR3 DNA: TGTGCCAGCAGCTCCCGATTAGCGGGAGTTATCGAGCAGTACTTC. Its protein is CASSSRLAGVIEQYF.

On this clonotype itself: Since a much larger clone is just one base distant, this may be a read error. V is TRBV27 and J is TRBJ2-5; D is unclear. The CDR3 is made up of 12 amino acids. CDR1 is MNHEY, CDR2 SMNVEV, per germline (reference sequence). CDR3 in DNA: TGTGCCCGCAGTTTTTGGGGTGAGACCCAGTACTTC. It codes for CARSFWGETQYF.

This clonotype was observed many times. V and J are TRBV6-5 and TRBJ2-5, with a tentative D call TRBD1 (6 bases). Trimming stripped 6 bases from V and 1 base from J, with 12 bases between. This CDR3 has 14 amino acids. The germline CDR1 and CDR2 sequences are MNHEY and SVGAGI. The CDR3 region has the DNA TGTGCCAGCAGCTTGAGACAGGTCCAAGAGACCCAGTACTTC. Translation gives CASSLRQVQETQYF.

This clonotype was recorded at least ten times. CDR3 nucleotides: TGTGCCAGTAGTATACTAGCGGGAGGTGCCTACGAGCAGTACTTC. Amino acids: CASSILAGGAYEQYF. This sequence joins TRBV19 and TRBJ2-7; TRBD2 aligns across 11 bases. V trimming: 2 bases; J trimming: 2 bases; junction bases outside the gene matches: 2. Germline lookup yields CDR1 LNHDA and CDR2 SQIVND (reference sequence). This CDR3 is 15 amino acids long.

This clonotype was recorded at least ten times. The chain has TRBV19 and TRBJ1-2; tentative D call: TRBD1 (5 bases). The CDR3 sequence is 14 residues long. Trimming took 6 bases from V and 3 from J, leaving 14 bases between them. CDR1 is LNHDA and CDR2 is SQIVND in the germline V gene (reference sequence). CDR3 in amino acids: CASRGQGGDYGYTF. CDR3 in DNA: TGTGCCAGTAGAGGCCAGGGAGGAGACTATGGCTACACCTTC.

This clonotype was found a few times. The chain uses TRBV7-2 and TRBJ2-7, with 8 positions matching TRBD2. The V and J ends lost 0 bases and 2 bases, in that order; junction bases with no gene match: 12. This CDR3 has 18 residues. The germline V gene encodes CDR1 SGHTA and CDR2 FQGNSA. The CDR3 DNA reads TGTGCCAGCAGCTTAGCGCCGGGGGGGAGGGACGTAACCTACGAGCAGTACTTC. As protein: CASSLAPGGRDVTYEQYF.

In this sample, this clonotype turned up many times. This chain uses TRBV12-3 or TRBV12-4 with TRBJ2-2, with D unclear. V lost 8 bases to trimming and J lost 6 bases, with 4 bases between them. The CDR3 consists of 10 residues. In DNA form, the CDR3 reads TGTGCCAGCGCATCCGGGGAGCTGTTTTTT. It yields the protein CASASGELFF.

This clonotype has a handful of counts. The chain carries TRBV5-1 and TRBJ2-2, with 9 bases lining up with TRBD1. Trimming took 4 bases from V and 7 from J; bases not matched to a gene: 8. The V gene's germline CDR1 is SGHRS and CDR2 YFSETQ. This CDR3 has 15 amino acids. CDR3 nucleotides: TGCGCCAGCAGCATTGGACAGGGGCCCGGCGGGGAGCTGTTTTTT. Translated, it gives CASSIGQGPGGELFF.

This clonotype was seen a handful of times. The chain employs TRBV12-3 or TRBV12-4 and TRBJ2-1; 8 positions agree with TRBD2. The CDR3 is 12 residues long. V lost 8 bases, J lost 6 bases, and 3 bases stayed unmatched. DNA of the CDR3: TGTGCCAGCGGACTAGCCGGCAATGAGCAGTTCTTC. Translated, it gives CASGLAGNEQFF.

This clonotype has a handful of counts. The chain couples TRBV9 to TRBJ2-1, with 15 bases matching TRBD2. Trimming cost V 0 bases and J 10 bases; bases outside gene matches: 11. CDR3 size: 18 residues. CDR1 is SGDLS, CDR2 YYNGEE, per germline. The CDR3 bases are TGTGCCAGCAGCGTAGCGGGGAGGACTAGCGGGAGGGCGGGAGAGCAGTTCTTC. Translated, it gives CASSVAGRTSGRAGEQFF.

This clonotype showed up many times. The chain is built from TRBV2 and TRBJ1-1, with 7 positions matching TRBD1. Germline V gene sequence: CDR1 SNHLY, CDR2 FYNNEI. The CDR3 extends over 16 amino acids. The J segment lost 4 bases and the V segment lost 7 bases, leaving 15 bases of the junction unmatched. The CDR3 DNA is TGTGCCAGCACTCCGTTAGCAGGGGGATGGGTCACTGAAGCTTTCTTT. Translation gives CASTPLAGGWVTEAFF.

Turning to this clonotype: Given the absence of the conserved phenylalanine or tryptophan at the CDR3 end, a read error is likely. The chain has TRBV10-1 and TRBJ1-5; the match to TRBD1 covers 7 bases. With V trimmed by 4 bases and J by 6 bases, 3 bases remained unmatched. Germline assignment: CDR1 WNHNN and CDR2 SYGVQD (reference sequence). CDR3 size: 13 residues. CDR3 loop: CASSAQGGQPQHS. For the CDR3, the DNA is TGCGCCAGCAGTGCCCAGGGGGGTCAGCCCCAGCATTCT.

This clonotype was picked up one time. Being one base from a much bigger clone, this may be a read error. V is TRBV7-2 and J is TRBJ2-1; tentative D call: TRBD1 (6 bases). The CDR3 runs to 15 residues. Germline lookup yields CDR1 SGHTA and CDR2 FQGNSA. DNA of the CDR3: TGTGCCGGCAGCTTCCGAGACAGGTCCTACAATGAGCAGTTCTTC. Residues: CAGSFRDRSYNEQFF.

This chain connects TRBV11-2 to TRBJ2-7; unclear D gene. Germline assignment: CDR1 SGHAT and CDR2 FQNNGV. The CDR3 contains 13 residues. The V and J ends lost 3 bases and 6 bases respectively, with 12 bases between them. The CDR3 bases are TGTGCCAGCAGCTTCCGACACCTGGGCGAGCAGTACTTC. Translation: CASSFRHLGEQYF.

Turning to this clonotype: The conserved phenylalanine or tryptophan is not found at the CDR3 terminus, so this likely reflects a read error. This chain joins TRBV20-1 and TRBJ2-3, with TRBD2 identical over 7 bases. The CDR3 extends over 14 amino acids. Germline V gene data show CDR1 as DFQATT and CDR2 as SNEGSKA (reference sequence). Written as DNA, the CDR3 is TGCAGTACCTGGCAGGCGGGGGATACAGATTCGCAGTATCTT. This encodes CSTWQAGDTDSQYL.

Concerning this clonotype: It is likely a read error, because the conserved phenylalanine at the end of the CDR3 is missing. CDR3 residues: CASSLGTGEAFL. The CDR3 DNA is TGCGCCAGCAGCTTGGGTACAGGGGAAGCTTTCCTT. J is TRBJ1-1 and V is TRBV5-1; perhaps TRBD1 as D (6 bases). The V and J ends lost 0 bases and 8 bases respectively, with 8 bases between them. Germline V gives CDR1 SGHRS, CDR2 YFSETQ. The CDR3 consists of 12 residues.

This clonotype was recorded a few times. The chain uses TRBV20-1 and TRBJ2-7, with 8 positions matching TRBD2. Looked up from germline, CDR1 is DFQATT and CDR2 is SNEGSKA (reference sequence). V lost 0 bases, J lost 0 bases, and 10 bases stayed unmatched. The CDR3 totals 17 residues. CDR3 loop: CSARDLTSGPSSYEQYF. The CDR3 DNA reads as TGCAGTGCTAGAGATTTAACTAGCGGACCCAGCTCCTACGAGCAGTACTTC.

The J gene is TRBJ2-4, the V gene TRBV30; 9 bases line up with TRBD1. Unmatched junction bases numbered 14, after V lost 5 bases and J lost 0 bases. Germline values: CDR1 GTSNPN, CDR2 SVGIG (reference sequence). The CDR3 is 18 amino acids. CDR3 DNA sequence: TGTGCCTGGGAACCGGGACAGGGAATTATTATAGCCAAAAACATTCAGTACTTC. It encodes CAWEPGQGIIIAKNIQYF.

Note on this clonotype: A read error is possible here, since a much larger clone lies one base away. No conserved phenylalanine or tryptophan is present at the end of the CDR3, so a read error is the likely explanation. The rearrangement joins TRBV12-3 or TRBV12-4 to TRBJ2-4; D gene unclear. Trimming cost V 4 bases and J 7 bases, with 11 bases left between them. This CDR3 is 13 amino acids long. The chain's CDR3 is CASSSNSANIQYL. In DNA form, the CDR3 reads TGTGCCAGCAGTTCTAACAGTGCGAACATTCAGTACCTC.

This clonotype was counted a single time. Given a much more abundant clone one base away, this may be a read error. This sequence joins TRBV14 and TRBJ2-5, with 7 bases fitting TRBD1. This CDR3 region has 15 residues. Per germline, CDR1 SGHDN and CDR2 FVKESK. V lost 4 bases and J lost 1; bases outside the gene matches: 6. The CDR3 is CASSRARGFQETQYF. The CDR3 DNA reads TGTGCCAGCAGCCGAGCCAGGGGGTTCCAAGAGACCCAGTACTTC.